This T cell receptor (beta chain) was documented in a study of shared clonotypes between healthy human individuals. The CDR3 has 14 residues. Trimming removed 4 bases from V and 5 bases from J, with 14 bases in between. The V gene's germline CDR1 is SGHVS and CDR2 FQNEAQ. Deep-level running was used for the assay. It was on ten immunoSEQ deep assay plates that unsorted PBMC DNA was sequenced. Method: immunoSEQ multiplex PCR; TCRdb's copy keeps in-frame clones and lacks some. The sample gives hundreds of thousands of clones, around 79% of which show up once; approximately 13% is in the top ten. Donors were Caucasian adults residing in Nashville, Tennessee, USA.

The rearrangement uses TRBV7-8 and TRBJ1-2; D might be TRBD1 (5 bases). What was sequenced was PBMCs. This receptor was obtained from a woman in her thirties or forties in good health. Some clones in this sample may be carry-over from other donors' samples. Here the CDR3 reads CASSSLGLTYGYTF. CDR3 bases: TGTGCCAGCAGCTCATTGGGACTGACTTATGGCTACACCTTC.